This T cell receptor beta chain came from a study of shared clonotypes between healthy human individuals (dated by TCRdb to the early 2020s). About the study as a whole: A few men and two women, aged 18 to 49 years, made up the cohort. To increase sequencing depth and limit assay-specific biases, TCR repertoire library preparation and sequencing were carried out by different laboratories using diverse techniques. For each donor, CD4 naive and CD4 memory were each given three plates, CD8 naive was given two plates, and CD8 memory was given one plate. Each donor's leukapheresis produced roughly between roughly 0.85 and 10 billion PBMCs. Blood TCR repertoires of a handful of healthy adults were deeply sequenced to estimate repertoire size and the extent of clonotype sharing between individuals. Points the paper makes about the study in general: Incomplete sequencing was indicated by rarefaction of sorted-subset datasets, despite the large sequencing depth. Because the study included a small number of donors, the genetic and exposure-history diversity represented was limited. When several donors were compared, the shared fraction of clonotypes was roughly 4.8% for naive CD4, over 3% for naive CD8, 2.3% for memory CD4, and 0.35% to 0.4% for memory CD8. Only blood was sampled, and tissue TCR repertoires likely differ from those in blood. Naive subsets generally had larger estimated clonotype richness than memory subsets did. Compared with non-shared clonotypes, clonotypes shared by all four sorted-subset donors had higher generation probabilities. Pairwise subsampling indicated that sequencing depth was expected to affect the degree of clonotype sharing among donors.

Using the deep immunoSEQ assay, multiplex PCR amplified TCR CDR3 regions from genomic DNA. Extracted genomic DNA from each cell subset was distributed evenly across all wells of several immunoSEQ 96-well plates, and each plate was treated as a replicate. Each replicate PCR for sorted subsets received roughly 0.2 ug genomic DNA, equal to around 32,000 T cell genomes. Purified libraries were quantified with a Qubit 3.0 fluorometer, sized on a Bioanalyzer 2100, and re-quantified with the KAPA Library Quantification kit. Every immunoSEQ 96-well plate was sequenced on a dedicated single-read 150-cycle Illumina NextSeq 550 flow cell. The study's own analysis went as follows. Because only junctional sequences without quality scores were contained in the immunoSEQ output, filtering matching that applied to full-length reads could not be performed. Sequences were annotated with PyIR, a Python wrapper for IgBLAST v1.9, using IMGT germline references to assign V/J genes and CDR3. Reads were filtered out if the reads had weak V/J assignments (E-value above 1e-6), no CDR3, stop codons, out-of-frame junctions, or ambiguous translated residues. V3J clonotypes were defined as sequences sharing an identical inferred V gene, J gene, and CDR3 amino acid sequence. Percentage overlap between repertoires was calculated by dividing the number of shared unique clonotypes by the size of the smaller repertoire. Repertoire richness was assessed with RTK rarefaction, the Chao1 estimator, and Recon v2.1 estimates of unobserved clonotypes. Generation probabilities for all TCRbeta clonotypes obtained by the gDNA method from a handful of donors were computed using OLGA. This is the immuneACCESS table as TCRdb keeps it, with only in-frame sequences that have V and J called. A part of the clones is gone; compared with another copy, unresolved V genes explain less than half, and the rest is unexplained. V, J and clone size reflect that table, while D and trimming were determined from the DNA. The sample includes 1,400,000 or so clones, with 97% to 99% observed a single time. 0.36% of the sample belongs to the ten largest clones.

The CDR3 goes from the cysteine to the phenylalanine over 16 residues. Only the CDR3 DNA stays, 48 bases, in frame from base 1. V is pared back by 5 bases and J by 2 bases, with 13 bases lying between the germline termini. CDR1 and CDR2 (SEHNR, FQNEAQ) derive from the germline V gene (reference sequence). The donors were healthy, HIV-negative adults who had no recently reported acute infections or vaccinations. Only Caucasian adults living in Nashville, Tennessee, USA were represented among the donors. CD4+ T cells were enriched by magnetic negative selection; naive cells were then positively selected on CD45RA, and the negative fraction formed the memory subset. Blood was collected by leukapheresis, and PBMCs were isolated by Ficoll-Histopaque density gradient centrifugation and then cryopreserved in liquid nitrogen vapor phase. Analytical flow cytometry was used to check the purity and quantity of every magnetically sorted T cell population. Genomic DNA was isolated from each sorted fraction and quantified by UV absorbance on a Nanodrop 2000c.

In regard to this clone: Its antigen is not yet known. No base qualities exist here, and no much larger clone lies one base off it.

The specimen sequenced was naive CD4+ T cells sorted from blood. The sample's cell subset or site, from its label and the paper: CD45RA+ positively selected. This clonotype originated in a man aged 25 to 45 in good health. The rearrangement joined TRBV7-9 to TRBJ2-6; confidence is insufficient to name the D gene. The CDR3 protein is CASSTHGPAGANVLTF. Read as DNA, the sequence is TGTGCCAGCAGCACCCACGGGCCTGCTGGGGCCAACGTCCTGACTTTC. When the CDR3 is completed using the reference TRBV7-9 and TRBJ2-6 genes on either side, the full variable domain is DTGVSQNPRHKITKRGQNVTFRCDPISEHNRLYWYRQTLGQGPEFLTYFQNEAQLEKSRLLSDRFSAERPKGSFSTLEIQRTEQGDSAMYLCASSTHGPAGANVLTFGAGSRLTVL.